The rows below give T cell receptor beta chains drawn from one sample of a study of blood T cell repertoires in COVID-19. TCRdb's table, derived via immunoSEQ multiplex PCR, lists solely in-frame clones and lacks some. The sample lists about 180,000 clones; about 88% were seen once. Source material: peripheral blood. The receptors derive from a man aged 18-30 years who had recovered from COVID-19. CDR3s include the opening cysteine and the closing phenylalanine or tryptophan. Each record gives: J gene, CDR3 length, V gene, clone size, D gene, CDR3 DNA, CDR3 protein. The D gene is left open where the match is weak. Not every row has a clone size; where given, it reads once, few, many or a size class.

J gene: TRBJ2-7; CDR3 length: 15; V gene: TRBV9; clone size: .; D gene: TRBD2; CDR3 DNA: TGTGCCAGCAGCGTAGGTAGCGGGAACCTCTACGAGCAGTACTTC; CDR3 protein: CASSVGSGNLYEQYF
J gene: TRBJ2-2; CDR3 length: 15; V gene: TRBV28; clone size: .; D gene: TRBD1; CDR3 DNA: TGTGCCAGCAGTCAGGGACAGGCGAACACCGGGGAGCTGTTTTTT; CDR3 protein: CASSQGQANTGELFF
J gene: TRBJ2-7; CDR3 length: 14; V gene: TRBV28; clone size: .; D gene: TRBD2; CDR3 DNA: TGTGCCAGCAGTGCCGGGACTAGCAGGCGCGAGCAGTACTTC; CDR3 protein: CASSAGTSRREQYF
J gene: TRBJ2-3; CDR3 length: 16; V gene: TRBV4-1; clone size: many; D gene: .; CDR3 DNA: TGCGCCAGCAGCCAAGTTCTTGTGCTAGTTGGGGATACGCAGTATTTT; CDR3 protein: CASSQVLVLVGDTQYF
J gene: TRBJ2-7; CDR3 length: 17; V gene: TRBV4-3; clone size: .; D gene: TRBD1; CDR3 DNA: TGCGCCAGCAGCCAATCAGTTTTGGCAGGGGGCAGAAACGAGCAGTACTTC; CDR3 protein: CASSQSVLAGGRNEQYF
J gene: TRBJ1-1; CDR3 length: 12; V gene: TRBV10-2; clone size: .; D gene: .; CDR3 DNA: TGCGCCACCACCGCGGGTAACACTGAAGCTTTCTTT; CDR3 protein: CATTAGNTEAFF
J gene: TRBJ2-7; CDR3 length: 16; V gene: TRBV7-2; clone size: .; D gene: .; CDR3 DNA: TGTGCCAGCAGCTTAGGGACCCCTAGCGTGGCCTACGAGCAGTACTTC; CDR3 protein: CASSLGTPSVAYEQYF
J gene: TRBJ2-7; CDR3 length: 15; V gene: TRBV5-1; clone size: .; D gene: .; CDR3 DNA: TGCGCCAGCAGCGTTGACCCCCTGGCGGCCTACGAGCAGTACTTC; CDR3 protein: CASSVDPLAAYEQYF
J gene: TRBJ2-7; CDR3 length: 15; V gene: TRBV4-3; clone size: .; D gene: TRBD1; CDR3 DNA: TGCGCCAGCAGCCAAGATATGCAGGGGGTCTACGAGCAGTACTTC; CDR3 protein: CASSQDMQGVYEQYF
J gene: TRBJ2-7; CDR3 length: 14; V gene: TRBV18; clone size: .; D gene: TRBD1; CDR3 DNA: TGTGCCAGCTCTACAGGGGGCGCAGGCTACGAGCAGTACTTC; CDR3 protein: CASSTGGAGYEQYF
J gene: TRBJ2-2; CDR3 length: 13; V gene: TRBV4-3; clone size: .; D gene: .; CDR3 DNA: TGCGCCAGCAGCCAAGATTTAGCCGGGGAGCTGTTTTTT; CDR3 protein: CASSQDLAGELFF
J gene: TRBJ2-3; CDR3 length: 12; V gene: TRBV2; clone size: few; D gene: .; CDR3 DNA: TGTGCCAGCGCGGCAGAGGCTGATACGCAGTATTTT; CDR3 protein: CASAAEADTQYF
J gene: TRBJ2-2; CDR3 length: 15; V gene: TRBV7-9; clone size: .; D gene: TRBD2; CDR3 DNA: TGTGCCAGCAGCGGGGGACTAGCGGGATCCGGGGAGCTGTTTTTT; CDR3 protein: CASSGGLAGSGELFF
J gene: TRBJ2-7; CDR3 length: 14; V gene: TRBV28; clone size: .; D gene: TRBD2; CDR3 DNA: TGTGCCAGCAGTGTGGGAGGGACCAGCTACGAGCAGTACTTC; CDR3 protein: CASSVGGTSYEQYF
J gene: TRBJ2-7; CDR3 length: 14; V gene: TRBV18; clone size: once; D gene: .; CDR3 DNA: TGTGCCAGCTCACCTCCGCAGACAGTCTACGAGCAGTACTTC; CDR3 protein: CASSPPQTVYEQYF
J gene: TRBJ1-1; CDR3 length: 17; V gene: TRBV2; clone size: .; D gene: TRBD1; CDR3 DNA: TGTGCCAGCAGTGAAGAGGTAGGGGGCCCCTTGAACACTGAAGCTTTCTTT; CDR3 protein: CASSEEVGGPLNTEAFF
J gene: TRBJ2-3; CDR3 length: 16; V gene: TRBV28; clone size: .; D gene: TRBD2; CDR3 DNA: TGTGCCAGCATCATTGGGAGCGGGAGGGGTATTGATACGCAGTATTTT; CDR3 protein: CASIIGSGRGIDTQYF
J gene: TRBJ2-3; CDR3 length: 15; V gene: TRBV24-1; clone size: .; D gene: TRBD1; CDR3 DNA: TGTGCCACCAGTGAATCTGGACAGGGGACAGATACGCAGTATTTT; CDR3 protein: CATSESGQGTDTQYF
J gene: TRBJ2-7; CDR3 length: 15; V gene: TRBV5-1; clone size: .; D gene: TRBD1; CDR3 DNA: TGCGCCAGCAGCTTCCAACCGGGACAGGGCGACGAGCAGTACTTC; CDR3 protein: CASSFQPGQGDEQYF
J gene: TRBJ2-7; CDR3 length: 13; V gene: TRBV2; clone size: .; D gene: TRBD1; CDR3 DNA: TGTGCCAGTTACCGGGACAGGGCGTACGAGCAGTACTTC; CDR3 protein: CASYRDRAYEQYF
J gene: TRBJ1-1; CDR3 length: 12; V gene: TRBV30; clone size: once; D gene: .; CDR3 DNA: TGTGCCTGGAGGGTAGACAGTTGGGTAGTTTTCTTT; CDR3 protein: CAWRVDSWVVFF
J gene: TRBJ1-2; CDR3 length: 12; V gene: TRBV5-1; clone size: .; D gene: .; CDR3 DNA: TGCGCCAGCAGCCCCTCCGGCTATGGCTACACCTTC; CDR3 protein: CASSPSGYGYTF
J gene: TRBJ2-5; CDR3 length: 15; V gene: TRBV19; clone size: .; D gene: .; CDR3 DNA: TGTGCCAGTAGTTTCCTTGGGACACCTCCGGAGACCCAGTACTTC; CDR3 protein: CASSFLGTPPETQYF
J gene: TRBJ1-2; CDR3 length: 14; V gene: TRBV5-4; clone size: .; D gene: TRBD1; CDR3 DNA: TGTGCCAGCAGGGCGGGACAGCTCAACTATGGCTACACCTTC; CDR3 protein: CASRAGQLNYGYTF
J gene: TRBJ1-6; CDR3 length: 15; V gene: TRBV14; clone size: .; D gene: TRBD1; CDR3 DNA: TGTGCCAGCAGCCTGGCAGGGGGAAGTAATTCACCCCTCCACTTT; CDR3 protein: CASSLAGGSNSPLHF
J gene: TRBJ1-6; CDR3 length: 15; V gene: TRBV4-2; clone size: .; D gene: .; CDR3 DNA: TGTGCCAGCAGCCAAGCGGAGACAGCTAATTCACCCCTCCACTTT; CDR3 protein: CASSQAETANSPLHF
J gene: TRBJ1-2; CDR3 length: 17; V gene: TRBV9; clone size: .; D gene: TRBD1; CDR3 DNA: TGTGCCAGCAGCCCCGGACAGGGTAGCGTTATTGGCTATGGCTACACCTTC; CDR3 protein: CASSPGQGSVIGYGYTF
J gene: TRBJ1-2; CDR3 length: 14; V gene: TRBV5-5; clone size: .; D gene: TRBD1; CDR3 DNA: TGTGCCAGCAACCTTCCGGGACAGGGTCGTGGCTACACCTTC; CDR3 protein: CASNLPGQGRGYTF
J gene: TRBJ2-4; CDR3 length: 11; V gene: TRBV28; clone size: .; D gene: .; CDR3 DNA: TGTGCCAGCAGTTTCGGAAACATTCAGTACTTC; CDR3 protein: CASSFGNIQYF
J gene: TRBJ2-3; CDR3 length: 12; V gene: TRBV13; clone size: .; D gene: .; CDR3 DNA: TGTGCCAGCAGCCTTATCACAGATACGCAGTATTTT; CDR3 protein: CASSLITDTQYF
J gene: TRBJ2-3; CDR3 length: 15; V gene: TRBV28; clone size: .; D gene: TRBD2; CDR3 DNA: TGTGCCAGCAGTTTAGCGGGAGGAGGAACAGATACGCAGTATTTT; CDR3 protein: CASSLAGGGTDTQYF
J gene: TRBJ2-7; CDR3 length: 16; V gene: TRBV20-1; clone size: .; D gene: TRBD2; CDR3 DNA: TGCAGTGCTAGTGTTGGGACTAGCGGCCCTGCCTACGAGCAGTACTTC; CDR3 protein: CSASVGTSGPAYEQYF
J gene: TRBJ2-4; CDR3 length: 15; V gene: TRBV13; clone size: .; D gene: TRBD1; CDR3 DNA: TGTGCCAGCACCTGGACAGGTTCAGATATTCACATTCAGTACTTC; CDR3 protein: CASTWTGSDIHIQYF
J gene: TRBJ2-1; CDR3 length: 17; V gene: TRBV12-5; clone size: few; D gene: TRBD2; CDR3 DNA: TGTGCTAGTGGTACACCACCCAGACTAGCGGGAGGATATGAGCAGTTCTTC; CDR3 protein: CASGTPPRLAGGYEQFF
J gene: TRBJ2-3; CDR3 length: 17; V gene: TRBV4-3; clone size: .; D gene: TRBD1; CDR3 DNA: TGCGCCAGCAGCCAAGATCCTCGGGGGACAGGGATAGATACGCAGTATTTT; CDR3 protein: CASSQDPRGTGIDTQYF
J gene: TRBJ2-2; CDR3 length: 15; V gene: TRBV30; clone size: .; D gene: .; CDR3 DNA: TGTGCCTGGAACCCCAGCGGTCCGAACACCGGGGAGCTGTTTTTT; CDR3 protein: CAWNPSGPNTGELFF
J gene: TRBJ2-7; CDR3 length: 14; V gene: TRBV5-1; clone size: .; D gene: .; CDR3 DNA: TGCGCCAGCATCCAAGGAGAGCGGGCCTACGAGCAGTACTTC; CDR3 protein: CASIQGERAYEQYF
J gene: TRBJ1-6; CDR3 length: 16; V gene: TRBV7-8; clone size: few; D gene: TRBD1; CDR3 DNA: TGTGCCAGCAGCTTATCTCAGGGGGCGCTGATTTCACCCCTCCACTTT; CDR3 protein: CASSLSQGALISPLHF
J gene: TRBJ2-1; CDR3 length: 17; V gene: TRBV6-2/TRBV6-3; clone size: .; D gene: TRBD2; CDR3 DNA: TGTGCCAGCAGTTCCCGGAGTAGCGGGACCTCCTACAATGAGCAGTTCTTC; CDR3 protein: CASSSRSSGTSYNEQFF
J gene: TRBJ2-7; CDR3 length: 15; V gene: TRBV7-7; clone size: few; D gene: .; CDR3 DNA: TGTGCTAGCAGCCCCCGGGTTGGGTCTTATGGCGAGCAGTACTTC; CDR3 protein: CASSPRVGSYGEQYF
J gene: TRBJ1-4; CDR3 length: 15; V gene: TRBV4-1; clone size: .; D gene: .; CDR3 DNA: TGCGCCAGCAGCCAGGGGGGGACAAATAATGAAAAACTGTTTTTT; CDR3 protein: CASSQGGTNNEKLFF
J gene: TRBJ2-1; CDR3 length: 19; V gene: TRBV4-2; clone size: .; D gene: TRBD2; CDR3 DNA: TGTGCCAGCAGCCAAGATGTTGGACTAGCGAGTAGCTCCTACAATGAGCAGTTCTTC; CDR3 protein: CASSQDVGLASSSYNEQFF
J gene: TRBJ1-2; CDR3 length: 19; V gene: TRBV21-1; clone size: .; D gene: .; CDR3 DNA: TGTGCCAGCAGCAGCAACTGCCGGGACAGGGTGGGTACTAACTATGGCTACACCTTC; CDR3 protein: CASSSNCRDRVGTNYGYTF
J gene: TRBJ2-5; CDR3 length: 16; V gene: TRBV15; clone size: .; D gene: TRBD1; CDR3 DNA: TGTGCCACCAGCACCTTGGGACAGGGGTGGGGAGAGACCCAGTACTTC; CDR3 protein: CATSTLGQGWGETQYF
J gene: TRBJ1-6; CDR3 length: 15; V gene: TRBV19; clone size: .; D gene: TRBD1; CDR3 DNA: TGTGCCAGTAACTTCCGGGACAGGGATAATTCACCCCTCCACTTT; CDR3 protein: CASNFRDRDNSPLHF
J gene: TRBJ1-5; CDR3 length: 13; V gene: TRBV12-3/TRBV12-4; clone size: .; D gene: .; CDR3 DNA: TGTGCCAGCAGTTTAGAAAACCCCAGGCCCCAGCATTTT; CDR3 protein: CASSLENPRPQHF
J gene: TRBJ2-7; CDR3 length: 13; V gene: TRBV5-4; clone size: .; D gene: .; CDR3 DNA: TGTGCCAGCAGCTTTCAGGCAGCCTACGAGCAGTACTTC; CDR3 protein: CASSFQAAYEQYF
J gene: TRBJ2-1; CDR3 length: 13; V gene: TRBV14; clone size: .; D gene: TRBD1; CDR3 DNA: TGTGCCAGCAGCCAAAGGGGGCGCATTGAGCAGTTCTTC; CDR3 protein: CASSQRGRIEQFF
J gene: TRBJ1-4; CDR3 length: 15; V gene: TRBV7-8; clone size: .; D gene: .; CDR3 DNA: TGTGCCAGCAGCCCCCGGCTGGGGCCAGGAGAAAAACTGTTTTTT; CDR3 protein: CASSPRLGPGEKLFF
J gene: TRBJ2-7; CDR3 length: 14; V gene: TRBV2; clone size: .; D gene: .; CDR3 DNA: TGTGCCAGCGCGACCCCGAGGAGGGCCCACGAGCAGTACTTC; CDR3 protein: CASATPRRAHEQYF
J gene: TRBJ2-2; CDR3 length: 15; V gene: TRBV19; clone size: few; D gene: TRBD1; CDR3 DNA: TGTGCCAGTAGTATCCAGGGGGCGAACACCGGGGAGCTGTTTTTT; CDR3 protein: CASSIQGANTGELFF
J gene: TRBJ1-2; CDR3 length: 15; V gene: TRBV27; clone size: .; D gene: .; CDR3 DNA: TGTGCCAGCAGTTCCACCCATTCCCCGACAGGTGGCTACACCTTC; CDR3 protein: CASSSTHSPTGGYTF
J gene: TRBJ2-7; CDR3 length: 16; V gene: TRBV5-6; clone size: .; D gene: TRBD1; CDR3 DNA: TGTGCCAGCAGCTTCCCCGGGGACAGCCCTTCCTACGAGCAGTACTTC; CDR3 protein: CASSFPGDSPSYEQYF
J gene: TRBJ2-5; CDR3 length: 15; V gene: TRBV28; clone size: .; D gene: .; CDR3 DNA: TGTGCCAGCAGCCTGGTAGGACAGACTCAAGAGACCCAGTACTTC; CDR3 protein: CASSLVGQTQETQYF
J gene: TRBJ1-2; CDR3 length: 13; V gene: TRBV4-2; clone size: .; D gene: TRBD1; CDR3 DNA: TGTGCCAGCAGCCTCCTGACAGGGACCGGCTACACCTTC; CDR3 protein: CASSLLTGTGYTF
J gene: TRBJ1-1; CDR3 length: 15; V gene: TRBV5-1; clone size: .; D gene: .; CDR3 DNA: TGCGCCAGCAGCATTCAACAGGTGGCGGGGACTGAAGCTTTCTTT; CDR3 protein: CASSIQQVAGTEAFF
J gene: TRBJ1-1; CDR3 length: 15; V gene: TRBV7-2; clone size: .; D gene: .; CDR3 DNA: TGTGCCAGCAGCTTAGGGTCAGGGGTGAACACTGAAGCTTTCTTT; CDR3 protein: CASSLGSGVNTEAFF
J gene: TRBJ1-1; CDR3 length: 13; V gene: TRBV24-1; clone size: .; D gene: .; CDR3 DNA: TGTGCCACCAGTGGGGGGGGGAACACTGAAGCTTTCTTT; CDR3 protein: CATSGGGNTEAFF
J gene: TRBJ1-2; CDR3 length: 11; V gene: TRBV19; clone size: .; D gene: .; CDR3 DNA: TGTGCCAGTAGTCTTTTCCTTGAGACAGCCTTC; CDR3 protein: CASSLFLETAF
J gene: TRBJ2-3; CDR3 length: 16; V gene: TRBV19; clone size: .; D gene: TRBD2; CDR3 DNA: TGTGCCAGTAGTTTCGGACTAGCGGGGCGCACAGATACGCAGTATTTT; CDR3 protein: CASSFGLAGRTDTQYF